Following are 18 T cell receptor beta chains from one sample sequenced in a study of T cell repertoires in cytomegalovirus infection. MiXCR, run by TCRdb on the reads, gives a single entry per CDR3 protein. The sample has 500,000 to 600,000 distinct CDR3 sequences, 16% seen once; the top ten hold more than 20%. The sample taken for sequencing was CD8+ T cells from PBMCs. The receptors were sampled from a human donor in good health (CMV status not recorded). Some clones in this sample may be carry-over from other donors' samples.

This clonotype was picked up a small number of times. The chain has TRBV28 and TRBJ1-5; TRBD1 matches 9 bases. Losses at the gene ends were 3 bases for V and 0 bases for J; bases not matched to a gene: 12. This CDR3 comprises 19 residues. Germline V gene data show CDR1 as MDHEN and CDR2 as SYDVKM. CDR3: CASSFSSMDRGLSNQPQHF. The CDR3 DNA reads as TGTGCCAGCAGTTTCTCCTCCATGGACAGGGGACTTAGCAATCAGCCCCAGCATTTT.

The chain uses TRBV9 and TRBJ2-1; TRBD2 matches 10 bases. CDR1 is SGDLS and CDR2 is YYNGEE in the germline V gene. The CDR3 totals 16 residues. The junction had 4 bases not matched to a gene; V was cut back by 0 bases and J by 4 bases. CDR3 in amino acids: CASSVEPAGGYNEQFF. CDR3 coding DNA: TGTGCCAGCAGCGTAGAGCCAGCGGGGGGGTACAATGAGCAGTTCTTC.

The chain joins TRBV9 to TRBJ2-7; possible D gene TRBD2, 5 bases. V lost 3 bases and J 5 bases, leaving 15 bases between the germline ends. The CDR3 length is 14 residues. The germline gives CDR1 SGDLS, CDR2 YYNGEE. The CDR3 region is CASSGSGSYDEQYF. CDR3 DNA: TGTGCCAGCAGCGGAAGCGGTTCCTACGACGAGCAGTACTTC.

V usage is TRBV24-1 and J usage is TRBJ2-1; TRBD2 matches at 8 bases. The germline CDR1 and CDR2 sequences are KGHDR and SFDVKD. The CDR3 is 14 amino acids. V gave up 9 bases and J gave up 5 bases; unmatched junction bases: 8. The CDR3: CATAGRAIDNEQFF. The CDR3 DNA follows: TGTGCCACCGCCGGGAGGGCCATCGACAATGAGCAGTTCTTC.

This clonotype occurred many times. This rearrangement joins TRBV20-1 to TRBJ2-7, with D possibly called TRBD1 or TRBD2 (5 bases each). CDR1 and CDR2 from the germline V gene are DFQATT and SNEGSKA (reference sequence). Deletions cut 6 bases from V and 0 bases from J, with 15 bases between. The CDR3 runs to 14 residues. CDR3 bases: TGCAGTGCGGGACCACTTCCCTACTCCTACGAGCAGTACTTC. Protein sequence: CSAGPLPYSYEQYF.

The genes are TRBV4-2 and TRBJ2-7, with D perhaps assigned TRBD1 or TRBD2 (5 bases each). This CDR3 has 15 amino acids. From germline, CDR1 is LGHNA and CDR2 YNFKEQ. Trimming stripped 4 bases from V and 3 bases from J, with 16 bases between. The chain's CDR3 is CASSPSGTGIYEQYF. CDR3 DNA sequence: TGTGCCAGCAGCCCATCCGGGACCGGAATCTACGAGCAGTACTTC.

The rearrangement joins TRBV29-1 to TRBJ2-2, with TRBD2 matching 8 bases. V gave up 7 bases and J gave up 6 bases; unmatched junction bases: 10. The CDR3 totals 14 residues. Germline-derived CDR1 and CDR2 are SQVTM and ANQGSEA. The CDR3 loop reads CSGGLGGESGELFF. CDR3 DNA: TGCAGCGGGGGACTAGGCGGAGAGTCCGGGGAGCTGTTTTTT.

This clonotype was observed many times. The rearrangement uses TRBV7-2 and TRBJ1-2; 7 bases line up with TRBD1. V was pared by 11 bases and J by 4 bases, with 4 bases of the junction left unmatched. The CDR3 contains 11 residues. The V gene's germline CDR1 is SGHTA and CDR2 FQGNSA. The CDR3 loop reads CAGTDLYGYTF. The CDR3 DNA is TGTGCCGGGACAGACCTCTATGGCTACACCTTC.

In this sample, this clonotype turned up many times. This chain uses TRBV7-2 with TRBJ2-7; TRBD1 matches at 7 bases. J lost 1 base, V lost 4 bases, and 4 bases had no gene match. Germline loops: CDR1 SGHTA, CDR2 FQGNSA. The CDR3 has 14 residues. Here the CDR3 DNA reads TGTGCCAGCAGCTATGGGACAGCTTCCTACGAGCAGTACTTC. Encoded protein: CASSYGTASYEQYF.

This clonotype turned up a few times. The chain couples TRBV19 to TRBJ1-6; the D is unclear. Germline lookup yields CDR1 LNHDA and CDR2 SQIVND (reference sequence). V was clipped by 2 bases and J by 7 bases, with 12 bases between them. The CDR3 is 15 residues long. The CDR3 loop is CASSITRRVNSPLHF. The CDR3 region has the DNA TGTGCCAGTAGTATAACCCGCAGAGTCAATTCACCCCTCCACTTT.

There are many counts of this clonotype. This chain links TRBV10-3 with TRBJ1-2; D is unresolved. Germline CDR1 and CDR2: ENHRY and SYGVKD. The CDR3 is made up of 19 amino acids. V was cut by 0 bases and J by 4 bases, with 24 bases left in between. In DNA, the CDR3 is TGTGCCATCAGTGAGTCTTGGAGTCAACCTTCCTCACCCCCCTATGGCTACACCTTC. Residues: CAISESWSQPSSPPYGYTF.

The chain employs TRBV9 and TRBJ2-1; D possibly corresponds to TRBD1 (6 bases). This CDR3 is 15 amino acids long. CDR1 is SGDLS, CDR2 YYNGEE, per germline. Trimming stripped 0 bases from V and 8 bases from J, with 15 bases between. CDR3 protein: CASSVVGTPSDEQFF. The DNA for the CDR3 is TGTGCCAGCAGCGTAGTGGGGACACCTTCCGATGAGCAGTTCTTC.

The genes are TRBV29-1 and TRBJ2-7; D is unresolved. This CDR3 region has 11 residues. V shed 4 bases and J shed 3 bases, with 7 bases lying between them. The germline CDR1 and CDR2 sequences are SQVTM and ANQGSEA. CDR3 loop: CSVVDDYEQYF. The CDR3 nucleotides read TGCAGCGTTGTGGATGACTACGAGCAGTACTTC.

This clonotype turned up a few times. The chain employs TRBV6-1 and TRBJ2-1, with D possibly being TRBD1 (5 bases). In germline, CDR1 is MNHNS, CDR2 SASEGT. V gave up 3 bases and J gave up 4 bases, with 7 bases separating them. The CDR3 loop spans 13 amino acids. DNA of the CDR3: TGTGCCAGCAGTGAGCAGGGATACAATGAGCAGTTCTTC. Translating gives CASSEQGYNEQFF.

This clonotype was found many times. The chain employs TRBV7-9 and TRBJ2-6; D is tentatively TRBD1 or TRBD2 (5 bases each). The CDR3 extends over 17 amino acids. Germline-derived CDR1 and CDR2 are SEHNR and FQNEAQ (reference sequence). V dropped 5 bases and J dropped 0 bases, with 14 bases sitting between them. CDR3 residues: CASSGRDGGSGANVLTF. The DNA for the CDR3 is TGTGCCAGCAGCGGCCGGGACGGTGGCTCTGGGGCCAACGTCCTGACTTTC.

This clonotype has more than one count but fewer than ten. J is TRBJ1-1 and V is TRBV27; no definite D call. This CDR3 comprises 15 residues. Germline V CDR1 and CDR2: MNHEY, SMNVEV (reference sequence). The V gene lost 8 bases and the J gene lost 4 bases, with 20 bases spanning the gap. The CDR3 DNA sequence: TGTGCCAGCCTGTGGTATGGCCGCGAGGGCACTGAAGCTTTCTTT. Its translation is CASLWYGREGTEAFF.

This clonotype was found many times. This rearrangement joins TRBV7-9 to TRBJ2-2; D remains unclear. This CDR3 has 16 residues. The germline gives CDR1 SEHNR, CDR2 FQNEAQ (reference sequence). Trimming stripped 6 bases from V and 0 bases from J, with 14 bases between. CDR3 in amino acids: CASSPPAVANTGELFF. CDR3 bases: TGTGCCAGCAGTCCGCCCGCGGTCGCGAACACCGGGGAGCTGTTTTTT.

This clonotype was seen many times. V usage is TRBV29-1 and J usage is TRBJ1-1, with D hard to call. The CDR3 covers 10 residues. V was shortened by 3 bases and J by 8 bases, with 7 bases between the two germline ends. Germline V CDR1 and CDR2: SQVTM, ANQGSEA. The chain's CDR3 is CSVDGAEAFF. The CDR3 coding sequence is TGCAGCGTTGATGGTGCAGAAGCTTTCTTT.